This TCR beta chain was obtained from a study of T cell repertoires in cytomegalovirus infection. Germline trimming cut 6 bases from V and 8 bases from J; bases unmatched to any gene: 17. CDR3 size: 17 residues. Germline V gene sequence: CDR1 MNHEY, CDR2 SMNVEV (reference sequence). MiXCR, run by TCRdb on the reads, gives a single entry per CDR3 protein. Seen here are roughly 310,000 distinct CDR3 sequences, 25% to 35% observed once, and the top ten hold 20%. As regards this clonotype: Its specificity is unknown.

Sequencing was performed on cultured PBMCs, taken from culture after CMV antigen stimulation. J is TRBJ2-1 and V is TRBV27; 9 bases match TRBD2. This clonotype was sampled from a human donor in good health (CMV status not recorded). Some clones in this sample may be carry-over from other donors' samples. The CDR3 DNA reads as TGTGCCAGCAGGACCCTTAGCGGGAGCGTTTTTCGAGATGAGCAGTTCTTC. This gives the protein CASRTLSGSVFRDEQFF.